There are many counts of the clone carrying this T cell receptor (beta chain). The antigen remains undetermined. This specimen comes from a study of T cell repertoires in cytomegalovirus infection. TCRdb ran MiXCR on the reads and lists one entry per CDR3 protein. Among hundreds of thousands of distinct CDR3 sequences listed, approximately 32% were seen once. Trimming left V 5 bases short and J 6 bases short, with 11 bases between. The CDR3 totals 14 residues. CDR1 and CDR2 from the germline V gene are SGHVS and FNYEAQ. This TCR came from a human donor in good health (CMV status not recorded). Some clones in this sample may be carry-over from other donors' samples. This chain connects TRBV7-6 to TRBJ1-6; possibly TRBD1 for D (6 bases). Sequenced material: cultured CD8+ T cells from PBMCs, taken from culture after CMV antigen stimulation. The CDR3 protein is CASSAWDTNSPLHF. The CDR3 nucleotides are TGTGCCAGCAGCGCATGGGACACTAATTCACCCCTCCACTTT.